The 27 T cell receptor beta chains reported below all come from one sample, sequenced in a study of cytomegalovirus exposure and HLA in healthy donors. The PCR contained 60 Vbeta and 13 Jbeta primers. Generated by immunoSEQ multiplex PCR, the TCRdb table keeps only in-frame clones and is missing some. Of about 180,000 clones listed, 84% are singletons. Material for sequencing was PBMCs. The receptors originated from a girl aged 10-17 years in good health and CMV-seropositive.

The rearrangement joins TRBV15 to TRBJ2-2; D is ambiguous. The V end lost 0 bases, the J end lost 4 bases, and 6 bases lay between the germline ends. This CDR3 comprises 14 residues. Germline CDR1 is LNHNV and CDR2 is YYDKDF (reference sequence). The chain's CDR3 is CATSRDRSTGELFF. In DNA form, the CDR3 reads TGTGCCACCAGCAGAGACAGATCCACCGGGGAGCTGTTTTTT.

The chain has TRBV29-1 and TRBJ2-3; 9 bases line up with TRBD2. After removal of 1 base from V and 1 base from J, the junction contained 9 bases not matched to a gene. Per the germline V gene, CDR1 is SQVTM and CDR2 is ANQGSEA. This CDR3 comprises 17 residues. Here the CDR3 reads CSVEGIVAGVRTDTQYF. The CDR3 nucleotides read TGCAGCGTTGAAGGGATAGTAGCGGGGGTACGCACAGATACGCAGTATTTT.

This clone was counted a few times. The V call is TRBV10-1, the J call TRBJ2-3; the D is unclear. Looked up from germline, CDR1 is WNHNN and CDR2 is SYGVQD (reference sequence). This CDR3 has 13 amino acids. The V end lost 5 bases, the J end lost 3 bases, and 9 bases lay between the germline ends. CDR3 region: CASSSWRTDTQYF. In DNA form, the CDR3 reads TGCGCCAGCAGTTCATGGAGAACAGATACGCAGTATTTT.

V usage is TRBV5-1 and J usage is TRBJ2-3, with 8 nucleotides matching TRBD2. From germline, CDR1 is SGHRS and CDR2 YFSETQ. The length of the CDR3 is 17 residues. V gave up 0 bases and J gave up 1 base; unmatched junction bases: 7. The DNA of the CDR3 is TGCGCCAGCAGCTTGGGGCCGCGAGCGGGGGGCACAGATACGCAGTATTTT. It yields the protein CASSLGPRAGGTDTQYF.

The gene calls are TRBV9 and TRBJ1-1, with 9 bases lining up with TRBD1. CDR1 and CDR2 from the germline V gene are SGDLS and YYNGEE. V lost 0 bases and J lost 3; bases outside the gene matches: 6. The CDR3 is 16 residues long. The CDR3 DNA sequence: TGTGCCAGCAGCGTAGGACAGGGGGGGATCGACACTGAAGCTTTCTTT. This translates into CASSVGQGGIDTEAFF.

Here the CDR3 DNA reads TGTGCCAGCAGTGGGGGTAGGGTAGGGGAGAACACTGAAGCTTTCTTT. Protein sequence: CASSGGRVGENTEAFF. V is TRBV6-1 and J is TRBJ1-1; D might be TRBD1 (5 bases). The germline CDR1 and CDR2 sequences are MNHNS and SASEGT. Trimming removed 4 bases at V and 1 base at J, with 16 bases between. This CDR3 region has 16 residues.

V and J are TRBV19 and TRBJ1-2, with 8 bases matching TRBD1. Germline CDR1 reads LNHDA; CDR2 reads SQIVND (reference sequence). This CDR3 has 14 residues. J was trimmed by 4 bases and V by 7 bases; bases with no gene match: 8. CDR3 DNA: TGTGCCAGTATGGAAACAGGGGGGCCCTATGGCTACACCTTC. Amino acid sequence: CASMETGGPYGYTF. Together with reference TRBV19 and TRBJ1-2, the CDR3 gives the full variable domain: DGGITQSPKYLFRKEGQNVTLSCEQNLNHDAMYWYRQDPGQGLRLIYYSQIVNDFQKGDIAEGYSVSREKKESFPLTVTSAQKNPTAFYLCASMETGGPYGYTFGSGTRLTVV.

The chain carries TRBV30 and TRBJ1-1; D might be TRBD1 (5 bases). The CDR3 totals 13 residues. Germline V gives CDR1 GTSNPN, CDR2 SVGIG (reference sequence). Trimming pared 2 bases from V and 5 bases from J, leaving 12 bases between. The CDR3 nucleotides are TGTGCCTGGAGTAGAAGGGGCGCGACTGAAGCTTTCTTT. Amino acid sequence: CAWSRRGATEAFF.

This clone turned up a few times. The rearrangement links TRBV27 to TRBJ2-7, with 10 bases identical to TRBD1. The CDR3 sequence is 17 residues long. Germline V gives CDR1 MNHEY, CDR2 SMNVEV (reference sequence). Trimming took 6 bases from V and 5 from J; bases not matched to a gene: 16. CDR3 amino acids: CASRAGSGDRGANEQYF. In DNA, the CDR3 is TGTGCCAGCAGGGCTGGAAGTGGGGACAGGGGCGCCAACGAGCAGTACTTC.

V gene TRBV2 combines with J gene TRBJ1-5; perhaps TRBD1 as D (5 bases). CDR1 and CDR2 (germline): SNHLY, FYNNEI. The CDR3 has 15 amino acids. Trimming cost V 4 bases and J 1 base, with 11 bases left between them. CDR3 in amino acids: CASSGQGTSNQPQHF. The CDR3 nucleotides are TGTGCCAGCAGTGGTCAGGGAACCAGCAATCAGCCCCAGCATTTT.

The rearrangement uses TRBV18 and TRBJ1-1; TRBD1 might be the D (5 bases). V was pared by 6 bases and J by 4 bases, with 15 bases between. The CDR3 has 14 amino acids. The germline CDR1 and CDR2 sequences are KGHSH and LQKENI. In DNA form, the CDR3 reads TGTGCCAGCTCGCCTACAGGTCTTGGCACTGAAGCTTTCTTT. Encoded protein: CASSPTGLGTEAFF. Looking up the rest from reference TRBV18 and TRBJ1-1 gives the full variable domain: NAGVMQNPRHLVRRRGQEARLRCSPMKGHSHVYWYRQLPEEGLKFMVYLQKENIIDESGMPKERFSAEFPKEGPSILRIQQVVRGDSAAYFCASSPTGLGTEAFFGQGTRLTVV.

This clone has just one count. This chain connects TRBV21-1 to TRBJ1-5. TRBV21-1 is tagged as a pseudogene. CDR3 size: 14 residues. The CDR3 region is CATPSEGEGRTQHF. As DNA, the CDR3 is TGTGCCACCCCGTCCGAGGGCGAGGGTCGAACCCAGCATTTT.

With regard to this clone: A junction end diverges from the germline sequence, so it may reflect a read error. The CDR3: CASSSDGRVVSGELLF. The CDR3 DNA reads as TGTGCCAGCAGCTCGGACGGTAGGGTGGTGTCCGGGGAGCTGCTTTTT. This chain uses TRBV7-2 with TRBJ2-2; weak D call: TRBD2 (5 bases). Per the germline V gene, CDR1 is SGHTA and CDR2 is FQGNSA. The CDR3 loop spans 16 amino acids. Supplemented by reference TRBV7-2 and TRBJ2-2, the full variable domain reads GAGVSQSPSNKVTEKGKDVELRCDPISGHTALYWYRQSLGQGLEFLIYFQGNSAPDKSGLPSDRFSAERTGGSVSTLTIQRTQQEDSAVYLCASSSDGRVVSGELLFGEGSRLTVL.

CDR3 in amino acids: CAYRLANYGYTF. CDR3 nucleotide sequence: TGTGCCTACAGGTTAGCTAACTATGGCTACACCTTC. This sequence joins TRBV30 and TRBJ1-2; D is perhaps TRBD1 (5 bases). V was pared by 7 bases and J by 0 bases, with 9 bases between. The germline V gene encodes CDR1 GTSNPN and CDR2 SVGIG (reference sequence). The CDR3 is 12 residues long.

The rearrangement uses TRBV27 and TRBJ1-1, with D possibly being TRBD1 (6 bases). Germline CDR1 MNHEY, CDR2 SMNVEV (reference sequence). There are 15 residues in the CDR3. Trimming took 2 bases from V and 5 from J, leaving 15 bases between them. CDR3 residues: CASSLNRGGRTEAFF. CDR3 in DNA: TGTGCCAGCAGTTTAAATAGGGGGGGAAGAACTGAAGCTTTCTTT.

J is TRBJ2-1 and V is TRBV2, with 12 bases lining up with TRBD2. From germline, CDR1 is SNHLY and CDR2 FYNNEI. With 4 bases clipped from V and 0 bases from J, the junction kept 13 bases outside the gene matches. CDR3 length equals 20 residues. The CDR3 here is CASSVRTSGVSTSSYNEQFF. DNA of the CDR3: TGTGCCAGCAGTGTTCGGACTAGCGGGGTGTCCACCAGCTCCTACAATGAGCAGTTCTTC.

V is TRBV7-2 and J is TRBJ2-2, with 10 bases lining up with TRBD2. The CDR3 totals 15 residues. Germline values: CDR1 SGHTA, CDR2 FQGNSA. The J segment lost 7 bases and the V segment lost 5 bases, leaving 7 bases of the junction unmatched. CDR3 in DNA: TGTGCCAGCAGCCAAGCGGGGGGGCAGAACGGGGAGCTGTTTTTT. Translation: CASSQAGGQNGELFF.

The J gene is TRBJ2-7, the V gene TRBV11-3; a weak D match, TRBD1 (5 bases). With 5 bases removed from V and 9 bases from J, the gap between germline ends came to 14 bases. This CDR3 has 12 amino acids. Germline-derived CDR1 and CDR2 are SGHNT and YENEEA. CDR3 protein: CASSMQGVAQYF. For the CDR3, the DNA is TGTGCCAGCAGCATGCAGGGTGTCGCGCAGTACTTC.

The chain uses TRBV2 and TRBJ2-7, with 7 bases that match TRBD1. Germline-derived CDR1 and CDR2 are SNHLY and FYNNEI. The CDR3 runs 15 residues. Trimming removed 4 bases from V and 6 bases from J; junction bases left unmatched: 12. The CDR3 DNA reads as TGTGCCAGCAGTGTTCCGGGACAGTTCCCTTCCGAGCAGTACTTC. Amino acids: CASSVPGQFPSEQYF.

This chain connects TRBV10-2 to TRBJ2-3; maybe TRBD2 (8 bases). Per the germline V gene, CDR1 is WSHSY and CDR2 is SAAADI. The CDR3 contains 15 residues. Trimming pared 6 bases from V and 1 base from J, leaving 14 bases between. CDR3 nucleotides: TGCGCCAGCAGGGTAGCGGGGACAGGCACAGATACGCAGTATTTT. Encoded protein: CASRVAGTGTDTQYF.

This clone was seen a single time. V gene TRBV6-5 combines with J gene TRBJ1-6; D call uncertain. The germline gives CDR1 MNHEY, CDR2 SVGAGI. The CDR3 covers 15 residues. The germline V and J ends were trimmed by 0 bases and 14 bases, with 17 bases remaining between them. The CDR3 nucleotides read TGTGCCAGCAGTTACTCGATAGTTGTTTCCGATGCCCTCCACTTT. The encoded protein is CASSYSIVVSDALHF.

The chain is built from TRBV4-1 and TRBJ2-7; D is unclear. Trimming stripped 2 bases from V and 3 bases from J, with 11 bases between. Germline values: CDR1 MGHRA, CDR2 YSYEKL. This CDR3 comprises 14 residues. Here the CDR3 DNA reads TGCGCCAGCAGCCAACCTGACTTATTCTACGAGCAGTACTTC. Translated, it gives CASSQPDLFYEQYF.

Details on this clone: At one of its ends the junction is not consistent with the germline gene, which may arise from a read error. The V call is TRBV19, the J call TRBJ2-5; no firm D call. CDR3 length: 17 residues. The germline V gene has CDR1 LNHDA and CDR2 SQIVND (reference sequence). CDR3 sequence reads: CASSINMGMVVQETQYF. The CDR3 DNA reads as TGTGCCAGCAGTATTAACATGGGCATGGTGGTCCAAGAGACCCAGTACTTC.

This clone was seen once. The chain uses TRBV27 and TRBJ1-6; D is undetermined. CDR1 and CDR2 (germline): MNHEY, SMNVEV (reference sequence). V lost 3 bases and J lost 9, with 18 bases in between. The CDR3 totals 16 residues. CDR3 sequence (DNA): TGTGCCAGCAGTTTTCTGACTTCCCGTGGTACTTCACCCCTCCACTTT. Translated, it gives CASSFLTSRGTSPLHF.

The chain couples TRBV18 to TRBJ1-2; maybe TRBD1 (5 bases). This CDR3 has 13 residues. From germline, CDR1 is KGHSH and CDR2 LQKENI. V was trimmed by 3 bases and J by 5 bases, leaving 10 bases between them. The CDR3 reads CASSPGKGYGYTF. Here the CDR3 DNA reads TGTGCCAGCTCACCGGGCAAGGGGTATGGCTACACCTTC.

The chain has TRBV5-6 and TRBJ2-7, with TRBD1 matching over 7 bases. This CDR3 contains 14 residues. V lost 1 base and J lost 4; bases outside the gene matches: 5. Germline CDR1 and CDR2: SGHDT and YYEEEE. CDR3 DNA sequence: TGTGCCAGCAGCTTGACAGGGGATTGGTACGAGCAGTACTTC. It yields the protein CASSLTGDWYEQYF.

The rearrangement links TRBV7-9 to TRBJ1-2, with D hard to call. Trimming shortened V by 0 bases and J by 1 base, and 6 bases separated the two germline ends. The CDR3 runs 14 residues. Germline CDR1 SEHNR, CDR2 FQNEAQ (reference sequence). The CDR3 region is CASSLAPLNYGYTF. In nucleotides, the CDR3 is TGTGCCAGCAGCTTAGCTCCACTTAACTATGGCTACACCTTC.